Listed below are T cell receptor beta chains from one sample, sequenced in a study of blood T cell dynamics during melanoma immunotherapy. The repertoire was sequenced with immunoSEQ multiplex PCR; TCRdb's copy has only in-frame clones and lacks some. The table shows 10,000 or so clones, with approximately 91% occurring only once. The sequences come from blood, collected from a patient treated with checkpoint blockade. These receptors were obtained from a human donor with melanoma. CDR3s leave out the opening cysteine and the closing phenylalanine or tryptophan. Each record gives: CDR3 length, J gene, V gene, CDR3 protein.

>16|TRBJ2-2|TRBV18
ASSEHRGGGGNTGELF
>14|TRBJ2-1|TRBV11-3
ASSPTSGRSYNEQF
>10|TRBJ2-7|TRBV6-6
ASTDGLGAQY
>14|TRBJ2-5|TRBV5-4
ASSFVPQSTKETQY
>9|TRBJ1-1|TRBV27
ASSAGFTAF
>14|TRBJ2-1|TRBV19
ASSIKRAGGNNEQF
>12|TRBJ2-7|TRBV7-9
ASSLVPGVYEQY
>10|TRBJ2-7|TRBV6-1
ASTGDTYEQY
>12|TRBJ1-1|TRBV9
ASKRRQGNTEAF
>15|TRBJ1-2|TRBV9
ASSVRDLGQLNYGYT
>14|TRBJ1-1|TRBV7-8
ASSSGQGGANTEAF
>10|TRBJ1-1|TRBV19
ASSILRGGAF
>11|TRBJ1-2|TRBV5-1
ASSLEGASGYT
>13|TRBJ2-7|TRBV6-6
ASSWAPRGTYEQY
>14|TRBJ2-7|TRBV7-9
ASSSGLAGGLGEQY
>15|TRBJ2-1|TRBV10-1
ASSTSGSYGGVNEQF
>15|TRBJ2-2|TRBV18
ASSPSRTGINTGELF
>13|TRBJ1-1|TRBV6-5
ASSYSPETNTEAF
>12|TRBJ2-2|TRBV15
ATSRSGYTGELF
>13|TRBJ1-3|TRBV6-1
ASRLLDRAGNTIY
>14|TRBJ1-5|TRBV4-1
ASSRTMGPGDPPQH